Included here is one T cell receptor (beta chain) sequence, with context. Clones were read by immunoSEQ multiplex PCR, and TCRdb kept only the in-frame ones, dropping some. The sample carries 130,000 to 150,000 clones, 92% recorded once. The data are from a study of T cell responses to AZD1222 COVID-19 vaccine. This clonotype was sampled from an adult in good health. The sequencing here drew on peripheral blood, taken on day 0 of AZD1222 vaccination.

The CDR3 spells CASSLRRTGDTDTQYF. The CDR3 DNA follows: TGCGCCAGCAGCCTCCGAAGGACAGGGGACACAGATACGCAGTATTTT. This chain uses TRBV5-1 with TRBJ2-3; 9 bases are shared with TRBD1. The germline gives CDR1 SGHRS, CDR2 YFSETQ. The CDR3 is 16 residues long. Germline trimming cut 4 bases from V and 2 bases from J; bases unmatched to any gene: 8.